These 10 T cell receptor beta chains came from one sample sequenced in a study of shared clonotypes between healthy human individuals. Only in-frame clones appear in the TCRdb table, and some are missing; sequencing was by immunoSEQ multiplex PCR. The sample contains about 2.1 million clones, 85% to 95% of which appear only once. Terminally differentiated effector memory CD45RA+ cells were excluded by CCR7 positive selection of CD45RO-negative cells. The source material was naive CD8+ T cells from PBMCs. The source is a man between 18 and 35 years old in good health. Some clones in this sample may be carry-over from other donors' samples.

The V call is TRBV11-2, the J call TRBJ2-5; either TRBD1 or TRBD2 may fit D (5 bases each). CDR1 SGHAT and CDR2 FQNNGV come from the germline V gene. Trimming removed 7 bases from V and 1 base from J, with 16 bases in between. CDR3 size: 15 residues. The CDR3 protein is CASNYGAGSQETQYF. CDR3 bases: TGTGCCAGCAACTATGGGGCAGGGAGCCAAGAGACCCAGTACTTC.

The chain couples TRBV4-2 to TRBJ2-7, with 9 bases that match TRBD2. CDR1 and CDR2 from the germline V gene are LGHNA and YNFKEQ. V was pared by 4 bases and J by 5 bases, with 12 bases of the junction left unmatched. The CDR3 contains 16 residues. In DNA, the CDR3 is TGTGCCAGCAGCCGCCTCCAGGAAAGCGGGAGGAACGAGCAGTACTTC. Protein product: CASSRLQESGRNEQYF.

This chain uses TRBV5-3 with TRBJ2-1; D may be TRBD2 (5 bases). TRBV5-3 is known as an ORF, though its function is uncertain. The V end lost 1 base, the J end lost 5 bases, and 13 bases lay between the germline ends. This CDR3 has 15 residues. The CDR3 is CARSLSGRENNEQFF. The CDR3 DNA follows: TGTGCCAGAAGCTTGAGCGGTCGGGAAAACAATGAGCAGTTCTTC.

The chain carries TRBV5-5 and TRBJ2-7, with D hard to call. V lost 1 base to trimming and J lost 1 base, with 12 bases between them. CDR3 length equals 15 residues. Looked up from germline, CDR1 is SGHKS and CDR2 is YYEKEE (reference sequence). CDR3 sequence reads: CASSLRALNSYEQYF. DNA for the CDR3: TGTGCCAGCAGCTTGCGGGCTCTCAATTCCTACGAGCAGTACTTC.

The V gene is TRBV27, the J gene TRBJ2-1; 7 nucleotides match TRBD1. The J segment lost 7 bases and the V segment lost 4 bases, leaving 4 bases of the junction unmatched. There are 13 residues in the CDR3. Germline assignment: CDR1 MNHEY and CDR2 SMNVEV (reference sequence). This chain's CDR3 is CASSSDRANEQFF. The CDR3, as DNA: TGTGCCAGCAGTTCCGACAGGGCAAATGAGCAGTTCTTC.

J is TRBJ2-3 and V is TRBV9; TRBD2 matches 14 bases. Unmatched junction bases numbered 7, after V lost 4 bases and J lost 0 bases. The germline V gene has CDR1 SGDLS and CDR2 YYNGEE. The CDR3 contains 18 residues. The CDR3 spells CASSQGLAGVTSTDTQYF. CDR3 DNA sequence: TGTGCCAGCAGCCAGGGACTAGCGGGAGTGACTAGCACAGATACGCAGTATTTT.

The J gene is TRBJ1-2, the V gene TRBV7-9; a possible D gene is TRBD1 (5 bases). V lost 7 bases and J 2 bases, leaving 14 bases between the germline ends. The CDR3 sequence is 14 residues long. Germline V gene sequence: CDR1 SEHNR, CDR2 FQNEAQ (reference sequence). DNA for the CDR3: TGTGCCAGCACCTTCGGCGGGGCCAACTATGGCTACACCTTC. Encoded protein: CASTFGGANYGYTF.

This chain connects TRBV19 to TRBJ2-1; 11 bases are shared with TRBD1. Germline CDR1 is LNHDA and CDR2 is SQIVND (reference sequence). V shed 5 bases, J shed 6 bases, and the junction held 9 bases outside the gene matches. The CDR3 is 16 residues long. Here the CDR3 reads CASSAGQGAIGNEQFF. CDR3 nucleotides: TGTGCCAGTAGTGCCGGACAGGGGGCGATAGGCAATGAGCAGTTCTTC. Full variable domain (remainder filled in from reference TRBV19 and TRBJ2-1): DGGITQSPKYLFRKEGQNVTLSCEQNLNHDAMYWYRQDPGQGLRLIYYSQIVNDFQKGDIAEGYSVSREKKESFPLTVTSAQKNPTAFYLCASSAGQGAIGNEQFFGPGTRLTVL.

The gene calls are TRBV2 and TRBJ1-4, with D tentatively TRBD1 (6 bases). CDR1 is SNHLY and CDR2 is FYNNEI in the germline V gene. The CDR3 runs to 14 residues. V was shortened by 7 bases and J by 4 bases, with 13 bases between the two germline ends. CDR3 sequence: CASKGGRVNEKLFF. The CDR3 DNA follows: TGTGCCAGCAAGGGGGGCAGAGTTAATGAAAAACTGTTTTTT. Complete variable domain (other parts from reference TRBV2 and TRBJ1-4): EPEVTQTPSHQVTQMGQEVILRCVPISNHLYFYWYRQILGQKVEFLVSFYNNEISEKSEIFDDQFSVERPDGSNFTLKIRSTKLEDSAMYFCASKGGRVNEKLFFGSGTQLSVL.

This chain uses TRBV6-5 with TRBJ2-7; 8 bases match TRBD1. Looked up from germline, CDR1 is MNHEY and CDR2 is SVGAGI. This CDR3 spans 13 amino acids. Trimming took 7 bases from V and 6 from J; bases not matched to a gene: 8. CDR3 protein: CASKGTGTAEQYF. CDR3 in DNA: TGTGCCAGCAAAGGGACAGGAACGGCCGAGCAGTACTTC.